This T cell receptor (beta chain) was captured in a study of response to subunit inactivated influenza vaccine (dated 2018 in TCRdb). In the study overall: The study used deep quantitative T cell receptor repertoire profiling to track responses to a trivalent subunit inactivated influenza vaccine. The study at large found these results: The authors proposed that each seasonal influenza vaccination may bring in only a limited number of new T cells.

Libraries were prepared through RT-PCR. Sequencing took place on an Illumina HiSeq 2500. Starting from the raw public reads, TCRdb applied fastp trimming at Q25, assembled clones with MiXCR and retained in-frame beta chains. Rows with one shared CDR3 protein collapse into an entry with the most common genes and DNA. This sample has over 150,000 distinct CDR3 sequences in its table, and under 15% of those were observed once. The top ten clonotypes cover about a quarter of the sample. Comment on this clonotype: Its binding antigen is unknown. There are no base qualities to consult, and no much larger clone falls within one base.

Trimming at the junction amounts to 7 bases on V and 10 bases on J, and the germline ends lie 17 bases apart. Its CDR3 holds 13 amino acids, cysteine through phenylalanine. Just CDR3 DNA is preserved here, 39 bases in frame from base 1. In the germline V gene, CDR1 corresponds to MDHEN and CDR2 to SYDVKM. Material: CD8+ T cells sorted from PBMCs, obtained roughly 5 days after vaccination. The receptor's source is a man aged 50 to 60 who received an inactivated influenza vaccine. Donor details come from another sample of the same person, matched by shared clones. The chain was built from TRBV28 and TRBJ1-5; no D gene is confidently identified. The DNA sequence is TGTGCCAGCACCTTGGCAAATATAAGTCCCCAGCATTTT. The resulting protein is CASTLANISPQHF. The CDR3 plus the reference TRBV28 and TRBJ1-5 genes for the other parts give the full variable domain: DVKVTQSSRYLVKRTGEKVFLECVQDMDHENMFWYRQDPGLGLRLIYFSYDVKMKEKGDIPEGYSVSREKKERFSLILESASTNQTSMYLCASTLANISPQHFGDGTRLSIL.